Given below is one TCR beta chain in context. Its antigen remains unidentified. There are no base qualities to consult, and no much larger clone falls within one base. The CDR3 regions of human TCRbeta chains were subjected to immunosequencing. On the study's bioinformatics: Repertoire TCRs were checked for matches against a reference library of SARS-CoV-2-specific TCRs that had been generated using the MIRA antigen-specificity platform. Breadth was defined as the fraction of unique TCRs that were SARS-CoV-2-associated. Depth was defined as the fraction of total T cells that were SARS-CoV-2-associated. Each spike-specific TCR was assigned to its reactive spike region and to a CD4 or CD8 class using the MIRA data. Log10-transformed breadth and depth values were compared by one-way ANOVA with Sidak's multiple comparisons tests. Here the immuneACCESS table is served through TCRdb, limited to in-frame sequences with V and J called. Missing clones are a known gap in these copies; in checked studies unresolved V genes cover under half, and the rest lacks a known reason. V, J and clone size reflect that table, while D and trimming were determined from the DNA. The sample table lists under 200,000 clones, roughly 91% of them with a count of one. Roughly a quarter of the sample is taken by the ten largest.

These data come from a study of T cell responses to AZD1222 COVID-19 vaccine (dated by TCRdb to the early 2020s). Regarding the study in general: TCR sequencing was performed for more than 230 trial participants, of whom around 200 were given two doses of AZD1222 and roughly 25 were given two doses of MenACWY control vaccine. Trial participants were enrolled by age into 18-55, 56-69 and 70-plus year subgroups, with around 150, 28 and 57 TCR-sequenced participants respectively. What the study reported, not specific to this receptor: In the small 56-69-year group, the increase in depth fell short of significance, most likely because of low power. CD4 TCRs associated with the vaccine covered the entire spike protein, and the dominant responses were in regions 160-218 and 743-854. Conclusions about previously exposed vaccinees were limited because only six or seven AZD1222 recipients were SARS-CoV-2 seropositive at baseline. Reportedly, close to half of the unique spike-specific TCRs recognized epitopes lying outside the regions that are mutated in the B.1.351 and B.1.1.7 variants. Because no day 14 peak-response samples were available, the repertoires could be characterized only after the peak T cell response. A significant rise in spike-specific TCR breadth and depth was observed after two AZD1222 doses relative to day 0 and relative to MenACWY recipients. Most participants were white British and females outnumbered males, and the authors suggested that clonal diversity may have been underestimated.

The time point label corresponds to: about 28 days (+/-7) after the second vaccine dose. Because spike-specific TCR depth and breadth did not differ between the two schedules, AZD1222 recipients who got a second dose at roughly 4 weeks were pooled with those who got a second dose at roughly 12 weeks. Vaccinee samples were obtained from the UK trials COV001 and COV002, which included a single-blind randomized controlled phase 2/3 trial of AZD1222 (ChAdOx1 nCoV-19) in healthy adults. For TCRbeta chain sequencing, PBMC samples from trial participants were taken at day 0 and at day 28 after the second dose. V gives up 4 bases and J gives up 6 bases, and the segment between their germline ends measures 5 bases. Reading from cysteine to phenylalanine, the CDR3 counts 11 amino acids. This entry keeps only the CDR3 DNA: 33 bases, framed from base 1. Looking up the germline V gene (reference sequence) yields CDR1 LNHDA and CDR2 SQIVND.

The source of this sequence is an adult who received the AZD1222 COVID-19 vaccine. Sample: peripheral blood, taken 28 days after the second AZD1222 dose. The rearranged chain carries TRBV19 and TRBJ2-3; the D gene is unclear. The DNA sequence is given as TGTGCCAGTAGTACCCTCGATACGCAGTATTTT. It translates to CASSTLDTQYF. Extended through the reference TRBV19 and TRBJ2-3 proteins, this CDR3 yields the full variable domain: DGGITQSPKYLFRKEGQNVTLSCEQNLNHDAMYWYRQDPGQGLRLIYYSQIVNDFQKGDIAEGYSVSREKKESFPLTVTSAQKNPTAFYLCASSTLDTQYFGPGTRLTVL.